This TCR beta chain was documented in a study of shared clonotypes between healthy human individuals. Overall study findings and caveats: Shared across a few donors were around 5% of the naive CD4 clonotypes. The rarefaction results pointed to incomplete sorted-subset sequencing despite large depth. Across subsets, estimated richness was generally greater for naive than for memory populations. An anticipated effect of sequencing depth on clonotype sharing among donors was recognized.

For this clone: The antigen is not known.

Sequenced by immunoSEQ multiplex PCR; TCRdb stores in-frame clones only, minus some. This table has approximately 1.4 million clones, 95% to 99% appearing once. Losses at the gene ends were 6 bases for V and 6 bases for J; bases not matched to a gene: 8. Germline loops: CDR1 MNHNY, CDR2 SVGAGI (reference sequence). The CDR3 has 14 amino acids. This clonotype originated in a man aged 30-40 years in good health. The chain employs TRBV6-6 and TRBJ2-4, with TRBD1 matching over 7 bases. Sequencing was done on a sample of naive CD4+ T cells sorted from blood. Subset reported: CD45RA+ positively selected. CDR3 coding DNA: TGTGCCAGCAGCCGACAGGGATCGGTAAACATTCAGTACTTC. It codes for CASSRQGSVNIQYF.